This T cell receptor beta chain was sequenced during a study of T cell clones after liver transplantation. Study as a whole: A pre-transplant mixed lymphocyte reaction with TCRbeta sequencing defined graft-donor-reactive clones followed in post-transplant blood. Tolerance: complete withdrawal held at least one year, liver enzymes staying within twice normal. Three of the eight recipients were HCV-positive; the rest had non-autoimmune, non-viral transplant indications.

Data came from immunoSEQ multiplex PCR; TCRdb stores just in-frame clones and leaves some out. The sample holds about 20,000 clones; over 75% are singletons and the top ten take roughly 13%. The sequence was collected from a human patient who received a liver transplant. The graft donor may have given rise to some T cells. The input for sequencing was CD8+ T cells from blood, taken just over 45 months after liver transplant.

DNA of the CDR3: TGCGCCAGCAGCCAAGATTACGGGACTAGCGGAGCTGGCGAGCTGTTTTTT. This translates into CASSQDYGTSGAGELFF. This chain joins TRBV4-3 and TRBJ2-2; 11 nucleotides match TRBD2. Germline assignment: CDR1 LGHNA and CDR2 YSLEER. V gave up 0 bases and J gave up 11 bases; unmatched junction bases: 11. The CDR3 has 17 amino acids.